Below are 31 T cell receptor beta chains sequenced from a single sample in a study of radiation and T cells in renal cell carcinoma (dated by TCRdb to 2019 to 2021). The time point label of this sample denotes: blood 4 weeks post-SBRT, at nephrectomy. Reading the label with the study, this specimen's treatment or condition is: 15 Gy SBRT to primary tumor, nephrectomy 4 weeks later. The library was built by means of the immunoSEQ multiplex PCR assay. TCRdb provides this immuneACCESS table in a form limited to in-frame rearrangements. Some clones are lacking; in checked studies, under half of them reflect an unresolved V gene, and why the rest are absent is not known. The sample table contains approximately 92,000 clones; only one count was recorded for around four fifths of them. Of the sample, 9.4% falls within the top ten clones. The sample in question was blood, obtained from a patient whose treatment included radiotherapy and nephrectomy. These receptors came from a man aged 45-65 years with renal cell carcinoma.

The rearrangement joins TRBV29-1 to TRBJ2-7; D is uncertain. The CDR3 is made up of 11 amino acids. V was pared by 5 bases and J by 4 bases, with 9 bases between. Germline-derived CDR1 and CDR2 are SQVTM and ANQGSEA. Written as DNA, the CDR3 is TGCAGCGTTTACACAAATTACGAGCAGTACTTC. It encodes CSVYTNYEQYF.

This chain uses TRBV19 with TRBJ1-2; the D is unclear. Between the trimmed V and J ends, which lost 4 bases and 0 bases, there was a span of 12 bases. The CDR3 has 15 amino acids. Germline assignment: CDR1 LNHDA and CDR2 SQIVND (reference sequence). CDR3 region: CASSTPGSPNYGYTF. For the CDR3, the DNA is TGTGCCAGTAGTACCCCGGGAAGCCCTAACTATGGCTACACCTTC.

The CDR3 DNA sequence: TGTGCCGTCTCCCGGACAGGGTCCGCAGATACGCAGTATTTT. This encodes CAVSRTGSADTQYF. The chain employs TRBV10-3 and TRBJ2-3, with TRBD1 matching 8 bases. V was pared by 11 bases and J by 4 bases, with 11 bases of the junction left unmatched. CDR3 length: 14 amino acids. Germline loops: CDR1 ENHRY, CDR2 SYGVKD.

As DNA, the CDR3 is TGTGCCAGTAGTAGAGACAGGGGCAGTAATGAAAAACTGTTTTTT. This sequence encodes CASSRDRGSNEKLFF. The V gene is TRBV19, the J gene TRBJ1-4; 8 bases fit TRBD1. J was trimmed by 4 bases and V by 4 bases; bases with no gene match: 5. Germline-derived CDR1 and CDR2 are LNHDA and SQIVND (reference sequence). CDR3 length: 15 residues.

This clone appeared a few times. The chain uses TRBV18 and TRBJ1-3; 7 nucleotides line up with TRBD1. Trimming removed 3 bases from V and 1 base from J; junction bases left unmatched: 3. Germline values: CDR1 KGHSH, CDR2 LQKENI. The CDR3 loop spans 15 amino acids. For the CDR3, the DNA is TGTGCCAGCTCACCGAACAGGGGATCTGGAAACACCATATATTTT. Its translation: CASSPNRGSGNTIYF.

This clone is a singleton in its sample. The chain joins TRBV4-1 to TRBJ2-3; 16 positions agree with TRBD2. The CDR3 has 16 residues. Germline CDR1 reads MGHRA; CDR2 reads YSYEKL. The V gene end was trimmed by 5 bases and the J gene end by 4 bases; junction bases not matched to a gene: 3. The CDR3 is CASSKGLAGGADTQYF. The CDR3 DNA sequence: TGCGCCAGCAGCAAGGGACTAGCGGGGGGGGCAGATACGCAGTATTTT.

The chain is built from TRBV5-1 and TRBJ1-5; no clear D. The germline V gene encodes CDR1 SGHRS and CDR2 YFSETQ. The ends were cut back, 4 bases at V and 5 bases at J, with 10 bases in the middle. The CDR3 is 13 residues long. The CDR3 sequence is CASSPSGDQPQHF. CDR3 in DNA: TGCGCCAGCAGCCCCTCGGGAGATCAGCCCCAGCATTTT.

The rearrangement links TRBV5-1 to TRBJ1-2, with TRBD1 matching 7 bases. Germline lookup yields CDR1 SGHRS and CDR2 YFSETQ. The trim removed 3 bases at V and 6 bases at J, leaving 5 bases unmatched. The length of the CDR3 is 13 residues. Here the CDR3 reads CASSYTGADGYTF. The CDR3 bases are TGCGCCAGCAGCTATACAGGGGCCGATGGCTACACCTTC.

This sequence joins TRBV5-1 and TRBJ1-4, with a weak D call TRBD1 (5 bases). This CDR3 region has 13 residues. Trimming pared 1 base from V and 6 bases from J, leaving 7 bases between. The germline gives CDR1 SGHRS, CDR2 YFSETQ. In nucleotides, the CDR3 is TGCGCCAGCAGCTTGTCAGGGTATGAAAAACTGTTTTTT. Residues: CASSLSGYEKLFF.

The V and J genes are TRBV27 and TRBJ2-7; 13 positions agree with TRBD2. This CDR3 comprises 16 residues. Unmatched junction bases numbered 15, after V lost 7 bases and J lost 9 bases. Germline V CDR1 and CDR2: MNHEY, SMNVEV (reference sequence). For the CDR3, the DNA is TGTGCCAGCACCGGACTAGCGGGAGATTATTTTCGCGGGCAGTACTTC. It yields the protein CASTGLAGDYFRGQYF.

This clone showed up just once. The chain joins TRBV5-8 to TRBJ1-4; tentatively, D is TRBD1 (6 bases). The CDR3 runs 17 residues. The V and J ends lost 0 bases and 0 bases respectively, with 12 bases between them. CDR1 and CDR2 from the germline V gene are SGHTS and YDEGEE. As DNA, the CDR3 is TGTGCCAGCAGCTTGGTGTGGGGGCCGGCAACTAATGAAAAACTGTTTTTT. Translation: CASSLVWGPATNEKLFF.

V gene TRBV4-3 combines with J gene TRBJ1-2, with D hard to call. The CDR3 contains 14 residues. From germline, CDR1 is LGHNA and CDR2 YSLEER. Trimming took off 0 bases at V and 8 bases at J, with 13 bases between the two ends. CDR3 DNA sequence: TGCGCCAGCAGCCAAGATAAAGGGTTTTACGGCTACACCTTC. This encodes CASSQDKGFYGYTF.

V gene TRBV2 combines with J gene TRBJ2-2; 7 bases align to TRBD2. This CDR3 has 16 amino acids. The V and J ends lost 0 bases and 5 bases, in that order; junction bases with no gene match: 6. Per germline, CDR1 SNHLY and CDR2 FYNNEI. The CDR3 DNA reads TGTGCCAGCAGTGAAGCGCCGGGGGGAGGGACCGGGGAGCTGTTTTTT. Encoded protein: CASSEAPGGGTGELFF.

This chain connects TRBV5-1 to TRBJ2-2; D remains unclear. Germline V gene sequence: CDR1 SGHRS, CDR2 YFSETQ. V was pared by 0 bases and J by 2 bases, with 8 bases between. CDR3 length equals 15 residues. CDR3: CASSLVARNTGELFF. The CDR3 DNA reads TGCGCCAGCAGCTTGGTAGCCAGAAACACCGGGGAGCTGTTTTTT.

This clone has more than one count but fewer than ten. The chain employs TRBV29-1 and TRBJ1-2, with D uncertain. The CDR3 is 11 amino acids. Looked up from germline, CDR1 is SQVTM and CDR2 is ANQGSEA. V was cut by 4 bases and J by 7 bases, with 10 bases left in between. Here the CDR3 DNA reads TGCAGCGTTGTGTTTAGGGCTGGCTACACCTTC. As protein: CSVVFRAGYTF. Using reference TRBV29-1 and TRBJ1-2 for the parts outside the CDR3, the full variable domain is SAVISQKPSRDICQRGTSLTIQCQVDSQVTMMFWYRQQPGQSLTLIATANQGSEATYESGFVIDKFPISRPNLTFSTLTVSNMSPEDSSIYLCSVVFRAGYTFGSGTRLTVV.

The CDR3: CASSLGRSGQGLRGQYF. The CDR3 nucleotides are TGTGCCAGCAGTTTAGGCCGGTCCGGACAGGGCCTTAGAGGGCAGTACTTC. The chain links TRBV27 to TRBJ2-7, with 8 nucleotides matching TRBD1. The junction had 18 bases not matched to a gene; V was cut back by 2 bases and J by 9 bases. Germline assignment: CDR1 MNHEY and CDR2 SMNVEV (reference sequence). This CDR3 contains 17 residues.

The rearrangement joins TRBV5-1 to TRBJ2-5; 8 nucleotides line up with TRBD2. The junction had 3 bases not matched to a gene; V was cut back by 4 bases and J by 1 base. CDR1 is SGHRS, CDR2 YFSETQ, per germline. This CDR3 is built from 14 residues. The CDR3 reads CASSGTSGQETQYF. As DNA, the CDR3 is TGCGCCAGCAGCGGCACTAGCGGCCAAGAGACCCAGTACTTC.

The chain recombines TRBV6-5 with TRBJ1-2, with TRBD1 as a possible D gene (5 bases). From germline, CDR1 is MNHEY and CDR2 SVGAGI. Trimming shortened V by 6 bases and J by 3 bases, and 11 bases separated the two germline ends. This CDR3 comprises 13 residues. CDR3 region: CASRRGGDYGYTF. CDR3 in DNA: TGTGCCAGCAGGCGGGGCGGGGACTATGGCTACACCTTC.

The rearrangement links TRBV7-2 to TRBJ2-2; 12 bases match TRBD2. CDR1 and CDR2 from the germline V gene are SGHTA and FQGNSA. V was clipped by 0 bases and J by 3 bases; unmatched bases: 8. The length of the CDR3 is 19 residues. The chain's CDR3 is CASSLASASGGGHTGELFF. CDR3 bases: TGTGCCAGCAGCTTAGCTTCGGCTAGCGGGGGGGGACACACCGGGGAGCTGTTTTTT.

The chain recombines TRBV7-2 with TRBJ1-1; D not resolved. The CDR3 has 15 amino acids. CDR1 SGHTA and CDR2 FQGNSA come from the germline V gene. V lost 0 bases, J lost 6 bases, and 14 bases lay in between. This chain's CDR3 is CASSLALTAQAEAFF. The CDR3 nucleotides are TGTGCCAGCAGCTTAGCGCTAACAGCACAAGCTGAAGCTTTCTTT.

The V and J genes are TRBV6-4 and TRBJ1-5; D is undetermined. Germline-derived CDR1 and CDR2 are MRHNA and SNTAGT. The CDR3 contains 14 residues. V was shortened by 3 bases and J by 0 bases, with 6 bases between the two germline ends. For the CDR3, the DNA is TGTGCCAGCAGTGAAGCCTTTAGCAATCAGCCCCAGCATTTT. Translating gives CASSEAFSNQPQHF.

The chain joins TRBV19 to TRBJ2-3; the match to TRBD2 covers 11 bases. Germline V gene data show CDR1 as LNHDA and CDR2 as SQIVND (reference sequence). V was pared by 4 bases and J by 4 bases, with 1 base of the junction left unmatched. The CDR3 is 14 residues long. CDR3 sequence reads: CASSTGLAADTQYF. In DNA form, the CDR3 reads TGTGCCAGTAGTACGGGACTAGCGGCAGATACGCAGTATTTT.

The chain carries TRBV18 and TRBJ2-5; D is unresolved. The V gene lost 2 bases and the J gene lost 6 bases, with 16 bases spanning the gap. The CDR3 is 15 amino acids. The V gene's germline CDR1 is KGHSH and CDR2 LQKENI. CDR3 region: CASSPFSSTEKTQYF. CDR3 DNA: TGTGCCAGCTCACCATTCAGCAGTACAGAAAAGACCCAGTACTTC. The full variable domain, in which reference TRBV18 and TRBJ2-5 provide the parts outside the CDR3, is NAGVMQNPRHLVRRRGQEARLRCSPMKGHSHVYWYRQLPEEGLKFMVYLQKENIIDESGMPKERFSAEFPKEGPSILRIQQVVRGDSAAYFCASSPFSSTEKTQYFGPGTRLLVL.

The chain carries TRBV5-1 and TRBJ2-1; TRBD2 matches at 13 bases. Per germline, CDR1 SGHRS and CDR2 YFSETQ. Trimming took 6 bases from V and 6 from J; bases not matched to a gene: 6. CDR3 length: 15 residues. CDR3 coding DNA: TGCGCCAGCACCACCGGGACTAGCGGGACCAATGAGCAGTTCTTC. This codes for CASTTGTSGTNEQFF. The variable domain in full, completed from reference TRBV5-1 and TRBJ2-1, reads KAGVTQTPRYLIKTRGQQVTLSCSPISGHRSVSWYQQTPGQGLQFLFEYFSETQRNKGNFPGRFSGRQFSNSRSEMNVSTLELGDSALYLCASTTGTSGTNEQFFGPGTRLTVL.

J is TRBJ2-6 and V is TRBV19, with a tentative D call TRBD1 (5 bases). Germline CDR1 and CDR2: LNHDA and SQIVND (reference sequence). There are 13 residues in the CDR3. Between the trimmed V and J ends, which lost 7 bases and 3 bases, there was a span of 7 bases. The CDR3 nucleotides are TGTGCCAGTACCGACAGTGGGGCCAACGTCCTGACTTTC. Protein: CASTDSGANVLTF. Supplemented by reference TRBV19 and TRBJ2-6, the full variable domain reads DGGITQSPKYLFRKEGQNVTLSCEQNLNHDAMYWYRQDPGQGLRLIYYSQIVNDFQKGDIAEGYSVSREKKESFPLTVTSAQKNPTAFYLCASTDSGANVLTFGAGSRLTVL.

The chain uses TRBV30 and TRBJ1-5; D uncertain. Germline V gives CDR1 GTSNPN, CDR2 SVGIG (reference sequence). This CDR3 comprises 13 residues. Trimming took off 1 base at V and 5 bases at J, with 9 bases between the two ends. CDR3 in DNA: TGTGCCTGGAGTGGCACGTTGGATCAGCCCCAGCATTTT. Its translation: CAWSGTLDQPQHF.

This chain uses TRBV6-5 with TRBJ2-7, with 8 bases aligning to TRBD2. The V gene end was trimmed by 8 bases and the J gene end by 5 bases; junction bases not matched to a gene: 8. This CDR3 region has 13 residues. CDR1 is MNHEY and CDR2 is SVGAGI in the germline V gene. The chain's CDR3 is CASSDGRAHEQYF. The CDR3 DNA reads TGTGCCAGCTCTGACGGGAGGGCCCACGAGCAGTACTTC.

This clone has only one observation. The chain combines TRBV28 with TRBJ1-3, with 8 bases that match TRBD1. V was clipped by 5 bases and J by 0 bases; unmatched bases: 15. The CDR3 runs to 19 residues. Germline V gene data show CDR1 as MDHEN and CDR2 as SYDVKM. The CDR3 nucleotides are TGTGCCAGCAGTGACATTGACCCGCGACAGGGGCCCTCTGGAAACACCATATATTTT. Its protein product is CASSDIDPRQGPSGNTIYF.

The chain combines TRBV18 with TRBJ1-1, with 11 bases lining up with TRBD1. Germline CDR1 KGHSH, CDR2 LQKENI. The CDR3 runs to 15 residues. V was clipped by 4 bases and J by 3 bases; unmatched bases: 4. The CDR3 coding sequence is TGTGCCAGCTCACTGGGACAGGGGGTAGACACTGAAGCTTTCTTT. The encoded protein is CASSLGQGVDTEAFF.

The genes are TRBV4-2 and TRBJ1-3; D gene ambiguous. The length of the CDR3 is 12 residues. Trimming pared 4 bases from V and 4 bases from J, leaving 5 bases between. Germline V gene sequence: CDR1 LGHNA, CDR2 YNFKEQ. The CDR3 DNA sequence: TGTGCCAGCAGCCCGGGAGGAAACACCATATATTTT. This translates into CASSPGGNTIYF.

This chain uses TRBV5-1 with TRBJ1-1, with a weak D call TRBD1 (6 bases). The CDR3 loop spans 14 amino acids. Trimming cost V 1 base and J 7 bases, with 14 bases left between them. Per germline, CDR1 SGHRS and CDR2 YFSETQ. CDR3 residues: CASSLSAGEGEAFF. In DNA form, the CDR3 reads TGCGCCAGCAGCTTGTCAGCAGGGGAGGGTGAAGCTTTCTTT.